Listed below are T cell receptor beta chains from one sample, sequenced in a study of regulatory T cells in long-lasting Graves disease. MiXCR was run by TCRdb on the multiplex PCR reads, yielding one entry per CDR3 protein. There are roughly 450,000 distinct CDR3 sequences in the sample; around 21% occur only once, and about 8.3% lies in the top ten. Sequencing used peripheral blood mononuclear cells (PBMCs), obtained when the disease was refractory, from a patient treated with antithyroid drugs. The receptors shown here come from a female donor with Graves disease. CDR3s include the opening cysteine and the closing phenylalanine or tryptophan. The D gene is left open where the match is weak. Only some rows state a clone size, as once, few, many or a class for expanded clones.

>TRBV7-9|TRBD2|TRBJ2-2|.
TGTGCCAGCAGCTTCTGGACTAGCGGGGGATCCGGGGAGCTGTTTTTT
CASSFWTSGGSGELFF
>TRBV4-3|.|TRBJ2-2|.
TGCGCCAGCAGCCAGGGGGCGACCCCAAACGGGGAGCTGTTTTTT
CASSQGATPNGELFF
>TRBV20-1|.|TRBJ2-4|few
TGCAGTGCTAGACGTCCGGGACTAGCCAAAAACATTCAGTACTTC
CSARRPGLAKNIQYF
>TRBV24-1|.|TRBJ2-7|many
TGTGCCACCAGTGATTCGGACGGATACGAGCAGTACTTC
CATSDSDGYEQYF
>TRBV12-3/TRBV12-4|.|TRBJ2-5|.
TGTGCCAGCAGGGAACTGGGACATGAAGAGACCCAGTACTTC
CASRELGHEETQYF
>TRBV29-1|TRBD2|TRBJ2-7|once
TGCAGCGTTTGGGGACGGGGGACTAGCGGTCACTACGAGCAGTACTTC
CSVWGRGTSGHYEQYF
>TRBV7-9|.|TRBJ2-7|.
TGTGCCAGCAGCACACCCTTTGGAAGAAGCTCCTACGAGCAGTACTTC
CASSTPFGRSSYEQYF
>TRBV7-9|TRBD1|TRBJ2-2|few
TGTGCCAGCCAGGGGGCAAACGGGGAGCTGTTTTTT
CASQGANGELFF
>TRBV7-2|TRBD2|TRBJ2-7|many
TGTGCCAGCAGCTTCCCACTAGCGGGAGGCTCCTACGAGCAGTACTTC
CASSFPLAGGSYEQYF
>TRBV27|TRBD2|TRBJ2-1|few
TGTGCCAGCAGTTATGGGACGGGACTATCCTACAATGAGCAGTTCTTC
CASSYGTGLSYNEQFF
>TRBV5-1|.|TRBJ1-1|.
TGCGCCAGCAGCTTCCCAGGGGAGGTAGACACTGAAGCTTTCTTT
CASSFPGEVDTEAFF
>TRBV7-4|.|TRBJ1-3|.
TGTGCCAGCAGTGAAGGGAGTGGCTCTGGAAACACCATATATTTT
CASSEGSGSGNTIYF
>TRBV30|.|TRBJ2-4|few
TGTGCCTGGAAGGATTTGAAGGTGGAAAACATTCAGTACTTC
CAWKDLKVENIQYF
>TRBV30|.|TRBJ1-6|many
TGTGCCTGGAGTGTGTTACAGAGGGAATCACCCCTCCACTTT
CAWSVLQRESPLHF
>TRBV24-1|TRBD1|TRBJ2-7|many
TGTGCCACCGGGGGACAGGGGACCTACGAGCAGTACTTC
CATGGQGTYEQYF
>TRBV28|.|TRBJ1-6|many
TGTGCCAGCAGTTTTGGTATCTATAATTCACCCCTCCACTTT
CASSFGIYNSPLHF
>TRBV28|.|TRBJ1-5|many
TGTGCCAGCAGGGCTAGCAATCAGCCCCAGCATTTT
CASRASNQPQHF
>TRBV24-1|.|TRBJ1-5|many
TGTGCCACCAGTGATTCGGGGGGCAATCAGCCCCAGCATTTT
CATSDSGGNQPQHF
>TRBV2|.|TRBJ1-5|many
TGTGCCAGTAGGACAGTAGAAAGCAATCAGCCCCAGCATTTT
CASRTVESNQPQHF
>TRBV7-9|TRBD1|TRBJ1-2|.
TGTGCCAGCAGCCCCAGACCTCGGACACAGGGGAGGCCGTATGGCTACACCTTC
CASSPRPRTQGRPYGYTF
>TRBV7-9|.|TRBJ2-5|many
TGTGCCAGCAGCTTAGCCGGGGGAGACCAAGAGACCCAGTACTTC
CASSLAGGDQETQYF
>TRBV7-2|.|TRBJ2-6|many
TGTGCCAGCAGCTTGCAATCTGGGGCCAACGTCCTGACTTTC
CASSLQSGANVLTF
>TRBV12-3/TRBV12-4|TRBD1|TRBJ2-7|many
TGTGCCAGCAGAATCCGGGACAGGGGGCTCGGCGAGCAGTACTTC
CASRIRDRGLGEQYF
>TRBV20-1|.|TRBJ1-1|few
TGCAGTGCTAGAGATGGTAGGGGGGGGACTGAAGCTTTCTTT
CSARDGRGGTEAFF
>TRBV19|TRBD1|TRBJ2-5|.
TGTGCCGGTAGTATAGCTGGACAGGGAGCCCAAGAGACCCAGTACTTC
CAGSIAGQGAQETQYF
>TRBV12-3/TRBV12-4|.|TRBJ1-5|.
TGTGCCAGCAGTACCTCTTCTAGCAATCAGCCCCAGCATTTT
CASSTSSSNQPQHF
>TRBV7-9|TRBD1|TRBJ1-1|many
TGTGCCAGCAGCGGCAAAGGACAGGGACTGACTGAAGCTTTCTTT
CASSGKGQGLTEAFF
>TRBV12-3/TRBV12-4|.|TRBJ2-6|many
TGTGCCAGCAGTTTTGGGCAGTTATCTCTGAGGGCCAACGTCCTGACTTTC
CASSFGQLSLRANVLTF
>TRBV19|.|TRBJ1-5|many
TGTGCCAGTAGCGATGGGATACGGACTCAGCATTTT
CASSDGIRTQHF
>TRBV6-1|.|TRBJ1-1|.
TGTGCCAGCGGCCACGTAGAAGCTTTCTTT
CASGHVEAFF
>TRBV6-5|.|TRBJ1-1|many
TGTGCCAGCAGTTACCGGGGAGGGCAGCTGGTGAAGAACACTGAAGCTTTCTTT
CASSYRGGQLVKNTEAFF
>TRBV11-3|.|TRBJ2-1|few
TGTGCCAGCAGCTTTGTACCATCTTCTACTAGGGAGCAGTTCTTC
CASSFVPSSTREQFF
>TRBV9|.|TRBJ1-2|many
TGTGCCAGCAGCGCCTCGGGCTCGGACTATGGCTACACCTTC
CASSASGSDYGYTF
>TRBV27|TRBD2|TRBJ2-1|few
TGTGCCAGCAGTCCCGGGACTAGCGGGACGGATGAGCAGTTCTTC
CASSPGTSGTDEQFF
>TRBV6-5|.|TRBJ1-5|few
TGTGCCAGCAGTTACGCCTCGGGGTTAAGCAATCAGCCCCAGCATTTT
CASSYASGLSNQPQHF
>TRBV19|.|TRBJ1-1|.
TGTGCCAGTAGTATAGTTGGGGGAACTGAAGCTTTCTTT
CASSIVGGTEAFF
>TRBV29-1|.|TRBJ2-5|many
TGCAGCGTTGGAGGGACTCTGCAGACCCAGTACTTC
CSVGGTLQTQYF
>TRBV9|TRBD1|TRBJ1-4|.
TGTGCCAGCAGCAAATCCGGGACAGGGGGCGAAAAACTGTTTTTT
CASSKSGTGGEKLFF
>TRBV28|TRBD1|TRBJ1-5|.
TGTGCCAGCACCTGGACAGGGGGCTCTCAGCCCCAGCATTTT
CASTWTGGSQPQHF
>TRBV6-2/TRBV6-3|.|TRBJ1-1|.
TGTGCCAGCAGTTACTCCTGGACCCAGGGTAGCACTGAAGCTTTCTTT
CASSYSWTQGSTEAFF
>TRBV2|TRBD1|TRBJ1-2|.
TGTGCCAGCAGTGAGGACAGGGGGCTGGGCTATGGCTACACCTTC
CASSEDRGLGYGYTF
>TRBV6-5|.|TRBJ1-1|many
TGTGCCAGCAGTTACTCATTAGGCAGGGAGGCTTTCTTT
CASSYSLGREAFF
>TRBV15|.|TRBJ2-6|many
TGTGCCACCAGCAGAGATTTAGGATCTGGGGCCAACGTCCTGACTTTC
CATSRDLGSGANVLTF
>TRBV6-5|.|TRBJ1-1|many
TGTGCCAGCAGTTACTTCCCTTTGACAGGATCCCAACTGAACACTGAAGCTTTCTTT
CASSYFPLTGSQLNTEAFF
>TRBV2|.|TRBJ1-5|many
TGTGCCAGCAGTGTCCGGGTGAATCAGCCCCAGCATTTT
CASSVRVNQPQHF
>TRBV10-2|TRBD2|TRBJ2-7|.
TGCGCCAGCCACCTAGCGGATGGCCCCTCCGAGCAGTACTTC
CASHLADGPSEQYF
>TRBV11-2|.|TRBJ1-2|many
TGTGCCAGCACCCCCTCGGAGTCCTATGGCTACACCTTC
CASTPSESYGYTF
>TRBV9|.|TRBJ2-7|.
TGTGCCAGCAGCCCCCGGACAGCTTGGGGCTACGAGCAGTACTTC
CASSPRTAWGYEQYF
>TRBV12-3/TRBV12-4|TRBD1|TRBJ2-5|many
TGTGCCAGCAGGCGGACAGGGGTAGAGACCCAGTACTTC
CASRRTGVETQYF
>TRBV4-1|.|TRBJ2-7|.
TGCGCCAGCAGCCAAGAATTGTCGGGATACGAGCAGTACTTC
CASSQELSGYEQYF
>TRBV6-2/TRBV6-3|.|TRBJ1-5|.
TGTGCCAGCAGTTACTCGATCGGGGGATTTGGCAATCAGCCCCAGCATTTT
CASSYSIGGFGNQPQHF
>TRBV2|.|TRBJ1-2|many
TGTGCCAGCAGTGAACGCGCAGGGTCAGGTGGCTACACCTTC
CASSERAGSGGYTF
>TRBV7-2|TRBD1|TRBJ1-2|.
TGTGCCAGCAGCCCGACCATCGGGACAGGCTATGGCTACACCTTC
CASSPTIGTGYGYTF
>TRBV7-2|TRBD1|TRBJ2-7|.
TGTGCCAGCAGCTGGGGACAGCTTCAAGAGCAGTACTTC
CASSWGQLQEQYF
>TRBV3-1|TRBD2|TRBJ2-7|once
TGTGCCAGCAGCCCGGGGGTAGCGGGGCGTCGCTCCTACGAGCAGTACTTC
CASSPGVAGRRSYEQYF
>TRBV7-2|.|TRBJ2-7|few
TGTGCCAGCAGCTTAATGACTTCTACCTACGAGCAGTACTTC
CASSLMTSTYEQYF
>TRBV5-1|TRBD1|TRBJ1-2|few
TGCGCCAGCACGACAGGGGTTGGCGGCTACACCTTC
CASTTGVGGYTF